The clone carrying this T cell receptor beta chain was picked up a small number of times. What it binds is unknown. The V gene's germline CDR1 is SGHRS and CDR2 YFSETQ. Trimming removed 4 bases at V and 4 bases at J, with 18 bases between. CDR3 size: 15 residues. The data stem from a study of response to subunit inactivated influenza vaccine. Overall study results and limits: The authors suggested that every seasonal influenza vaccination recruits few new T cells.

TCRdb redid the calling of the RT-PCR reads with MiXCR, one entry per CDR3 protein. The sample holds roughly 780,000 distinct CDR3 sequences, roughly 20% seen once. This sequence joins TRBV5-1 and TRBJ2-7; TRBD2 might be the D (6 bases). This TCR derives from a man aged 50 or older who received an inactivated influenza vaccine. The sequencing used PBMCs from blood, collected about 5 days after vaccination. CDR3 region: CASSGSGSEVYEQYF. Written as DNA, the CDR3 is TGCGCCAGCAGCGGTTCCGGGAGCGAAGTGTACGAGCAGTACTTC.